This entry lists 31 T cell receptor beta chains sequenced from one sample in a study of T cells after posttransplantation cyclophosphamide (dated by TCRdb to 2016 to 2017). Libraries were made using the immunoSEQ multiplex PCR assay. TCRdb took this table from immuneACCESS and kept in-frame rearrangements with V and J called. Such tables lack part of the clones; where checked against another copy, unresolved V genes explain under half of the gap, and the rest is unexplained. The sample data list approximately 19,000 clones, and 75% to 90% of these were observed just once. Of the sample, 1.5% to 2% is held by the ten largest clones. The control group consisted of approximately 10 patients who received myeloablative marrow transplants with methotrexate plus a calcineurin inhibitor and who were sampled 1 year after transplant. This specimen was PBMCs, taken just over 350 days after allogeneic stem cell transplant with calcineurin inhibitor and methotrexate. These receptors originate from a female patient between 30 and 39 years old who received an allogeneic stem cell transplant from an unrelated donor, was CMV-positive, and had acute and chronic GVHD. Following a transplant, a fraction of the T cells may be traceable to the graft donor.

This clone was seen once. This chain uses TRBV7-3 with TRBJ2-1; the match to TRBD2 covers 9 bases. CDR3 length equals 16 residues. J lost 7 bases, V lost 1 base, and 8 bases had no gene match. Germline loops: CDR1 SGHTA, CDR2 FQGTGA. CDR3 sequence: CASSLNLGGGDNEQFF. Written as DNA, the CDR3 is TGTGCCAGCAGCTTAAATCTTGGCGGGGGGGATAATGAGCAGTTCTTC.

The chain joins TRBV7-2 to TRBJ1-1, with D hard to call. V was clipped by 5 bases and J by 4 bases, with 17 bases between them. The CDR3 contains 15 residues. Germline V CDR1 and CDR2: SGHTA, FQGNSA. In DNA, the CDR3 is TGTGCCAGCAGCCTCCGAAGCATCACGGGCACTGAAGCTTTCTTT. Translation: CASSLRSITGTEAFF.

V usage is TRBV7-9 and J usage is TRBJ2-2; 8 bases fit TRBD1. V dropped 3 bases and J dropped 0; count of bases not matched to a gene: 9. CDR1 is SEHNR and CDR2 is FQNEAQ in the germline V gene (reference sequence). This CDR3 is 18 amino acids long. CDR3 DNA sequence: TGTGCCAGCAGCTTGGGACAGGTTCAGGCCGCGAACACCGGGGAGCTGTTTTTT. Translation: CASSLGQVQAANTGELFF.

This rearrangement joins TRBV4-3 to TRBJ2-5; 7 nucleotides agree with TRBD2. The CDR3 runs 16 residues. V gave up 1 base and J gave up 5 bases; unmatched junction bases: 10. Germline lookup yields CDR1 LGHNA and CDR2 YSLEER. In nucleotides, the CDR3 is TGCGCCAGCAGCCAAGGCGTAAAGGCCGGGGGGGAGACCCAGTACTTC. Its translation is CASSQGVKAGGETQYF.

The V call is TRBV7-3, the J call TRBJ2-1; 7 bases are a match to TRBD2. V shed 1 base and J 0 bases; nucleotides not matched to a gene: 6. The CDR3 totals 17 residues. Germline assignment: CDR1 SGHTA and CDR2 FQGTGA. The CDR3 nucleotides read TGTGCCAGCAGCTTAATGGGCGGGGGAGCCTCCTACAATGAGCAGTTCTTC. It specifies CASSLMGGGASYNEQFF. Supplemented by reference TRBV7-3 and TRBJ2-1, the full variable domain reads GAGVSQTPSNKVTEKGKYVELRCDPISGHTALYWYRQSLGQGPEFLIYFQGTGAADDSGLPNDRFFAVRPEGSVSTLKIQRTERGDSAVYLCASSLMGGGASYNEQFFGPGTRLTVL.

The gene calls are TRBV30 and TRBJ2-1, with TRBD2 matching 9 bases. V lost 3 bases and J lost 5; bases outside the gene matches: 5. CDR3 length: 14 residues. Germline values: CDR1 GTSNPN, CDR2 SVGIG (reference sequence). Written as DNA, the CDR3 is TGTGCCTGGAGGGGGCTAGCGGGAAACAATGAGCAGTTCTTC. Amino acid sequence: CAWRGLAGNNEQFF.

V gene TRBV5-1 combines with J gene TRBJ1-1; D not resolved. The CDR3 is 12 amino acids. V was pared by 6 bases and J by 1 base, with 7 bases between. Per germline, CDR1 SGHRS and CDR2 YFSETQ. The CDR3 nucleotides read TGCGCCAGCAATAACTGGAACACTGAAGCTTTCTTT. Translation gives CASNNWNTEAFF.

The J gene is TRBJ2-5, the V gene TRBV28; TRBD2 might be the D (6 bases). The germline V gene has CDR1 MDHEN and CDR2 SYDVKM. This CDR3 is 13 amino acids long. V lost 3 bases and J 4 bases, leaving 9 bases between the germline ends. The CDR3 here is CASSLEGGETQYF. CDR3 bases: TGTGCCAGCAGTTTGGAGGGTGGAGAGACCCAGTACTTC.

The gene calls are TRBV30 and TRBJ2-3; D call uncertain. Germline loops: CDR1 GTSNPN, CDR2 SVGIG (reference sequence). V lost 7 bases, J lost 4 bases, and 15 bases lay in between. The CDR3 is 13 amino acids. The CDR3 nucleotides read TGTGCCTTATCCGGTAATTCGGCAGATACGCAGTATTTT. This encodes CALSGNSADTQYF.

The J gene is TRBJ2-7, the V gene TRBV7-9; 9 bases line up with TRBD1. There are 15 residues in the CDR3. Germline V gene lookup returns CDR1 SEHNR and CDR2 FQNEAQ (reference sequence). V lost 6 bases and J lost 0; bases outside the gene matches: 6. Here the CDR3 reads CASRSGQGSSYEQYF. The CDR3, as DNA: TGTGCCAGCAGGTCGGGACAGGGAAGCTCCTACGAGCAGTACTTC.

The DNA of the CDR3 is TGTGCTAGTGGTTTGTCGCGTGGGGGGCGGACAGGGGTCACTGAAGCTTTCTTT. Its translation: CASGLSRGGRTGVTEAFF. The J gene is TRBJ1-1, the V gene TRBV12-5; TRBD1 matches at 9 bases. This CDR3 has 18 amino acids. Germline lookup yields CDR1 LGHNT and CDR2 FRNRAP. Losses at the gene ends were 2 bases for V and 4 bases for J; bases not matched to a gene: 14.

This clone was counted once. The chain's CDR3 is CASTASGIINEQYF. The CDR3 DNA follows: TGTGCCAGCACCGCCAGCGGGATAATAAACGAGCAGTACTTC. The chain combines TRBV27 with TRBJ2-7, with 7 bases aligning to TRBD2. The CDR3 totals 14 residues. V trimming: 7 bases; J trimming: 5 bases; junction bases outside the gene matches: 11. Germline lookup yields CDR1 MNHEY and CDR2 SMNVEV (reference sequence).

The sample holds one count of this clone. The rearrangement joins TRBV7-8 to TRBJ2-7; unclear D gene. The CDR3 consists of 11 residues. V dropped 5 bases and J dropped 3 bases, with 5 bases sitting between them. Per germline, CDR1 SGHVS and CDR2 FQNEAQ. The CDR3 bases are TGTGCCAGCAGCCGGAGCTACGAGCAGTACTTC. It codes for CASSRSYEQYF.

V usage is TRBV7-2 and J usage is TRBJ2-3, with 11 nucleotides matching TRBD2. Germline V gene data show CDR1 as SGHTA and CDR2 as FQGNSA. The CDR3 is 15 amino acids. The junction had 4 bases not matched to a gene; V was cut back by 4 bases and J by 4 bases. CDR3 coding DNA: TGTGCCAGCAGCTCTAGCGGGAGGCGGGCAGATACGCAGTATTTT. It is translated as CASSSSGRRADTQYF.

V is TRBV21-1 and J is TRBJ2-2; TRBD2 is the table's D call and was not checked against the DNA. TRBV21-1 is given as a pseudogene. This CDR3 has 16 amino acids. CDR3 DNA: TGTGCCAGCAGCAAAACTCACGGCCCGAGGACCGGGGAGCTGTTTTTT. Translation gives CASSKTHGPRTGELFF.

This chain links TRBV14 with TRBJ1-5, with D perhaps TRBD1 (5 bases). V was shortened by 1 base and J by 4 bases, with 8 bases between the two germline ends. CDR3 size: 14 residues. Looked up from germline, CDR1 is SGHDN and CDR2 is FVKESK. CDR3 DNA sequence: TGTGCCAGCAGCCAAGGGGGGACTAATCAGCCCCAGCATTTT. As protein: CASSQGGTNQPQHF. The whole variable domain, filled in from reference TRBV14 and TRBJ1-5, reads EAGVTQFPSHSVIEKGQTVTLRCDPISGHDNLYWYRRVMGKEIKFLLHFVKESKQDESGMPNNRFLAERTGGTYSTLKVQPAELEDSGVYFCASSQGGTNQPQHFGDGTRLSIL.

The genes are TRBV9 and TRBJ2-1; TRBD1 aligns across 7 bases. Germline V gene lookup returns CDR1 SGDLS and CDR2 YYNGEE. The CDR3 extends over 18 amino acids. The J segment lost 0 bases and the V segment lost 7 bases, leaving 16 bases of the junction unmatched. The CDR3 DNA reads TGTGCCAGCGGTGCGAGACAGGGAAAAGGGAGCTCCTACAATGAGCAGTTCTTC. Protein sequence: CASGARQGKGSSYNEQFF.

The rearrangement links TRBV11-2 to TRBJ1-1; 11 nucleotides agree with TRBD1. Germline values: CDR1 SGHAT, CDR2 FQNNGV. Trimming cost V 2 bases and J 1 base; bases outside gene matches: 6. The CDR3 is 17 residues long. CDR3 loop: CASSLTDRGLANTEAFF. CDR3 coding DNA: TGTGCCAGCAGCTTAACGGACAGGGGGCTAGCGAACACTGAAGCTTTCTTT.

The J gene is TRBJ1-1, the V gene TRBV6-5, with TRBD1 matching over 8 bases. The V segment lost 6 bases and the J segment 11 bases; nucleotides outside the gene matches: 5. This CDR3 spans 11 amino acids. CDR1 is MNHEY, CDR2 SVGAGI, per germline. The CDR3 coding sequence is TGTGCCAGCAGGCTTCAGGGGGCGGCTTTCTTT. Amino acid sequence: CASRLQGAAFF.

V gene TRBV19 combines with J gene TRBJ2-1; D not certain. Germline V CDR1 and CDR2: LNHDA, SQIVND (reference sequence). Between the trimmed V and J ends, which lost 3 bases and 5 bases, there was a span of 11 bases. The CDR3 totals 14 residues. CDR3 sequence: CASSMNWADNEQFF. Written as DNA, the CDR3 is TGTGCCAGTAGTATGAACTGGGCAGACAATGAGCAGTTCTTC.

This sequence joins TRBV15 and TRBJ1-1; D gene unclear. The germline V gene has CDR1 LNHNV and CDR2 YYDKDF (reference sequence). The V end lost 0 bases, the J end lost 2 bases, and 7 bases lay between the germline ends. The CDR3 consists of 14 residues. This chain's CDR3 is CATSRDFVNTEAFF. In nucleotides, the CDR3 is TGTGCCACCAGCAGAGATTTCGTCAACACTGAAGCTTTCTTT.

This sequence joins TRBV23-1 and TRBJ2-5; 10 nucleotides line up with TRBD1. The DNA end lines up better with TRBJ2-7; the J call may be wrong. TRBV23-1 is annotated as an ORF whose role is uncertain. The CDR3 covers 19 residues. CDR3 DNA: TGCGCCAGCAGTCAACGACCGGGACAGGGGCCCCTCGGGCCGTACGAGCAGTACTTC. Amino acids: CASSQRPGQGPLGPYEQYF.

V gene TRBV5-4 combines with J gene TRBJ2-3; a possible D gene is TRBD1 (6 bases). Per germline, CDR1 SGHNT and CDR2 YYREEE (reference sequence). The CDR3 covers 13 residues. V lost 5 bases and J lost 1, with 8 bases in between. CDR3 sequence (DNA): TGTGCCAGCAGTGGGGGCGGCACAGATACGCAGTATTTT. Translation gives CASSGGGTDTQYF.

The chain links TRBV28 to TRBJ2-1; D perhaps matches TRBD2 (5 bases). V lost 1 base and J 10 bases, leaving 11 bases between the germline ends. CDR3 length: 13 amino acids. Germline CDR1 reads MDHEN; CDR2 reads SYDVKM. The CDR3 sequence: CASSLFASREQFF. Written as DNA, the CDR3 is TGTGCCAGCAGTTTATTTGCTAGCCGCGAGCAGTTCTTC.

This chain connects TRBV18 to TRBJ2-1, with 10 bases fitting TRBD2. CDR3 length: 14 residues. The V and J ends lost 6 bases and 5 bases, in that order; junction bases with no gene match: 4. Germline V CDR1 and CDR2: KGHSH, LQKENI. CDR3: CASSPGLADNEQFF. DNA for the CDR3: TGTGCCAGCTCGCCCGGACTAGCGGACAATGAGCAGTTCTTC.

The rearrangement links TRBV5-3 to TRBJ2-1, with 11 bases lining up with TRBD1. TRBV5-3 qualifies as an ORF whose function is uncertain. With 0 bases clipped from V and 2 bases from J, the junction kept 1 base outside the gene matches. The CDR3 extends over 16 amino acids. CDR3 sequence (DNA): TGTGCCAGAAGCTTGGGGGACAGGGGGACCTACAATGAGCAGTTCTTC. Translation: CARSLGDRGTYNEQFF.

The gene calls are TRBV19 and TRBJ2-3; D may be TRBD1 (6 bases). The CDR3 is 15 amino acids. CDR1 and CDR2 from the germline V gene are LNHDA and SQIVND (reference sequence). Trimming removed 0 bases at V and 1 base at J, with 8 bases between. The CDR3 DNA follows: TGTGCCAGTAGTATAGAACAGGGCCGCACAGATACGCAGTATTTT. Amino acids: CASSIEQGRTDTQYF. The complete variable domain, with remaining parts taken from reference TRBV19 and TRBJ2-3, reads DGGITQSPKYLFRKEGQNVTLSCEQNLNHDAMYWYRQDPGQGLRLIYYSQIVNDFQKGDIAEGYSVSREKKESFPLTVTSAQKNPTAFYLCASSIEQGRTDTQYFGPGTRLTVL.

The chain has TRBV29-1 and TRBJ2-2; 10 nucleotides align to TRBD2. Looked up from germline, CDR1 is SQVTM and CDR2 is ANQGSEA. The CDR3 covers 15 residues. V dropped 3 bases and J dropped 5; count of bases not matched to a gene: 6. The chain's CDR3 is CSVEASGSRTGELFF. The CDR3 DNA is TGCAGCGTTGAGGCTAGCGGGAGTCGAACCGGGGAGCTGTTTTTT.

The chain recombines TRBV5-4 with TRBJ1-2; possibly TRBD1 for D (5 bases). CDR3 length: 15 amino acids. Germline values: CDR1 SGHNT, CDR2 YYREEE (reference sequence). V gave up 0 bases and J gave up 7 bases, with 16 bases separating them. This CDR3 is CASSLGPGVSSGYTF. The DNA for the CDR3 is TGTGCCAGCAGCTTGGGCCCGGGGGTCTCGTCTGGCTACACCTTC.

The chain recombines TRBV10-2 with TRBJ1-2; 8 bases are shared with TRBD1. The CDR3 runs 15 residues. After removal of 6 bases from V and 8 bases from J, the junction contained 14 bases not matched to a gene. Germline CDR1 reads WSHSY; CDR2 reads SAAADI. The CDR3 bases are TGCGCCAGCAGCGAACGGAGGACAGGGACGGGGGGCTACACCTTC. Its translation: CASSERRTGTGGYTF.

V is TRBV30 and J is TRBJ1-4, with 9 bases aligning to TRBD1. After removal of 5 bases from V and 8 bases from J, the junction contained 12 bases not matched to a gene. CDR3 length: 15 residues. Germline V gene data show CDR1 as GTSNPN and CDR2 as SVGIG (reference sequence). Written as DNA, the CDR3 is TGTGCCTGGGGGGACGGACAGGGGCTAACCGAAAAACTGTTTTTT. Encoded protein: CAWGDGQGLTEKLFF.